This T cell receptor (beta chain) was recovered during a study of identifying expanded T cells in peripheral blood (dated by TCRdb to between 2018 and 2021). In terms of the full investigation: Technical replicates were generated by sequencing separate aliquots of the same genomic DNA pool, with four replicates compared pairwise. On the study overall, not on this receptor specifically: The beta-binomial model significantly reduced the number of clones called differentially abundant and the false-positive rate across all healthy-donor time intervals. Between technical replicates the binomial model flagged approximately 1.2 differentially abundant clones, whereas over around 2 weeks the binomial model flagged about 15 and over roughly four weeks 19 to 20. Across all healthy donors, variance in clone template counts between roughly two-week samples was found to increase significantly with total template count. It was expected by the authors that biological variance in healthy repertoires might increase further over much longer intervals, such as months to years.

TCRbeta CDR3 regions were profiled with the immunoSEQ Assay using bias-controlled multiplex PCR amplification of genomic DNA. Concerning the study's data processing: The absolute abundance of each unique TCRbeta CDR3 region was quantified after sequences were collapsed and filtered. Differential abundance was assessed using a binomial (Fisher-equivalent) model and a beta-binomial model in which time-dependent variance fitted from healthy donors was added. Clones with fewer than 5 combined templates were removed, and a clone was called differentially abundant if the clone's Benjamini-Hochberg FDR was below 0.01. Beta-binomial variance was modeled as a function of total template count across the two samples using the form v = (b*log(k)+a)^2. TCRdb obtained this table from immuneACCESS and retained in-frame rearrangements with V and J assigned. These tables miss some clones; where compared with another copy, unresolved V genes account for less than half of the shortfall, and the remainder is unexplained. V and J calls and clone size come straight from that table; D and trimming were deduced from the DNA. This sample lists over 100,000 clones; roughly 90% were detected once. The ten largest clones take up 8% to 9% of the sample.

From the cysteine up to the phenylalanine, the CDR3 has a length of 14 residues. The DNA shown is the 42-base CDR3, in frame from base 1. For CDR1 and CDR2, the germline V gene lists WSHSY and SAAADI. Unmatched junction bases come to 6, with V trimmed by 6 bases and J by 3 bases. For this clone: The target of this receptor is not known. Base qualities were left out, and no much larger clone turns up one base away.

No immune events such as infections were documented for the healthy donors during the collection period. Healthy-donor blood repertoires served as a training cohort to calibrate time-dependent variance in a beta-binomial model of T-cell clone differential abundance. There were roughly 10 healthy donors in the training cohort, of whom 3 were female and 7 were male. On average the donors were about 45 years old, and their ages spanned roughly 29 to 70 years. Whole blood from each healthy donor was obtained from a commercial supplier and was collected at three time points 2 to 3 weeks apart. For immunosequencing, genomic DNA was extracted from unsorted whole blood.

The clonotype was recovered from a person aged 18-69 years in good health. Sequencing was done on a sample of blood. Rearrangement joined TRBV10-2 to TRBJ2-7; the central 9 bases match TRBD1. The DNA sequence is TGCGCCAGCAGACCGGGACAGGGTCTCTACGAGCAGTACTTC. Its product reads: CASRPGQGLYEQYF.